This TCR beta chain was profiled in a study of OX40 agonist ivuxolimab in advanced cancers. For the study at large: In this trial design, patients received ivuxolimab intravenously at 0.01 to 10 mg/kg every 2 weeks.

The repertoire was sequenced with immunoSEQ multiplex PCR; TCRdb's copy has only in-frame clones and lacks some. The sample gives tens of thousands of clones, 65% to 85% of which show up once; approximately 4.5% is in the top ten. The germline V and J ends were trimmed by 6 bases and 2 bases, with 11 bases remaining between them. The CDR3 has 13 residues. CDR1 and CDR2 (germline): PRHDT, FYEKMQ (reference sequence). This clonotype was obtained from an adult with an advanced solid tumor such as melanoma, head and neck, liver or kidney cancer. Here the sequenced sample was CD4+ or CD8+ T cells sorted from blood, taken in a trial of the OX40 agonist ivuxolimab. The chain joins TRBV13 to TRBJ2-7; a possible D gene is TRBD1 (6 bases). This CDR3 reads CASSRQAAYEQYF. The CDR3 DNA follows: TGTGCCAGCAGTCGACAGGCAGCCTACGAGCAGTACTTC. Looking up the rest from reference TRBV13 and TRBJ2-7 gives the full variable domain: AAGVIQSPRHLIKEKRETATLKCYPIPRHDTVYWYQQGPGQDPQFLISFYEKMQSDKGSIPDRFSAQQFSDYHSELNMSSLELGDSALYFCASSRQAAYEQYFGPGTRLTVT.